This T cell receptor beta chain appears in the sequencing data of a study of blood T cell repertoires in COVID-19. Data came from immunoSEQ multiplex PCR; TCRdb stores just in-frame clones and leaves some out. The profile shows approximately 63,000 clones, 91% of them singletons. The TCR sequence derives from a human donor in a cohort sampled during active COVID-19. Sequenced material: peripheral blood.

The CDR3 sequence: CASSLRTGFNEKLFF. DNA for the CDR3: TGTGCCAGCAGTCTTCGGACAGGATTTAATGAAAAACTGTTTTTT. V usage is TRBV6-5 and J usage is TRBJ1-4, with 7 bases lining up with TRBD1. Germline trimming cut 5 bases from V and 4 bases from J; bases unmatched to any gene: 7. Germline assignment: CDR1 MNHEY and CDR2 SVGAGI. The CDR3 loop spans 15 amino acids.